Listed below are T cell receptor beta chains from one sample, sequenced in a study of cytomegalovirus exposure and HLA in healthy donors. TCRdb's copy holds only in-frame clones and misses some; the assay was immunoSEQ multiplex PCR. The data contain over 200,000 clones, under 90% of them singletons. The specimen was PBMCs. These receptors were taken from a human donor in good health. Both conserved end residues are part of each CDR3. D genes are given only for firm matches. Size is stated for part of the rows, as once, few or many counts, or as a class when the clone is expanded.

v_gene	d_gene	abundance	j_gene	CDR3nt	CDR3aa
TRBV27	-	-	TRBJ2-7	TGTGCCAGCAGTCAACAGGTTGACCGGGACGAGCAGTACTTC	CASSQQVDRDEQYF
TRBV11-2	TRBD2	-	TRBJ2-3	TGTGCCAGCAGCTTAGACGGGATCCGGGCTAGCGGGAGTAGGACAGATACGCAGTATTTT	CASSLDGIRASGSRTDTQYF
TRBV16	-	-	TRBJ1-5	TGTGCCAGCAGCCAAGAGGGCGGGCCCCAGCATTTT	CASSQEGGPQHF
TRBV6-5	-	-	TRBJ1-2	TGTGCCAGCAGTTATTGGGACACTGGATCCTATGGCTACACCTTC	CASSYWDTGSYGYTF
TRBV18	TRBD2	-	TRBJ2-6	TGTGCCAGCTCACCAGGCCTAGCGGGAGACGGGGCCAACGTCCTGACTTTC	CASSPGLAGDGANVLTF
TRBV4-1	-	-	TRBJ2-1	TGCGCCAGCAGCCAAGAAGCCTTGTCACTGAGCGATGAGCAGTTCTTC	CASSQEALSLSDEQFF
TRBV14	-	-	TRBJ2-1	TGTGCCAGCAGCCATTTTGCGACGGGAGCTTACAATGAGCAGTTCTTC	CASSHFATGAYNEQFF
TRBV15	TRBD2	once	TRBJ2-1	TGTGCCACCAGCTTACTAGCGGGAGTGTTCAATGAGCAGTTCTTC	CATSLLAGVFNEQFF
TRBV9	TRBD2	-	TRBJ2-5	TGTGCCAGCAGCCCCTCGGCGGGAGGGGGGTACCAAGAGACCCAGTACTTC	CASSPSAGGGYQETQYF
TRBV19	TRBD1	-	TRBJ2-7	TGTGCCAGTAGTCCGACAGGGGGCCTTTCCTACGAGCAGTACTTC	CASSPTGGLSYEQYF
TRBV11-2	-	-	TRBJ1-2	TGTGCCAGCAGGAATACAGATTATGGCTACACCTTC	CASRNTDYGYTF
TRBV4-1	TRBD2	-	TRBJ2-1	TGCGCCAGCAGCCAAGATCTAGCGGGGGTTTACAATGAGCAGTTCTTC	CASSQDLAGVYNEQFF
TRBV19	-	-	TRBJ1-1	TGTGCCAGTAGCGAAAACAGCTTCAACACTGAAGCTTTCTTT	CASSENSFNTEAFF
TRBV2	TRBD1	-	TRBJ1-4	TGTGCCAGCAGTGGGGGACAGGGAGGGCGAACTAATGAAAAACTGTTTTTT	CASSGGQGGRTNEKLFF
TRBV28	TRBD1	-	TRBJ1-1	TGTGCCAGCAGTCCCCCGGACAGGGTAGCACTACTCATGAACACTGAAGCTTTCTTT	CASSPPDRVALLMNTEAFF
TRBV5-1	TRBD1	-	TRBJ2-7	TGCGCCAGCAGCTTCAACAGGGGTGCCTACGAGCAGTACTTC	CASSFNRGAYEQYF
TRBV4-2	TRBD2	few	TRBJ2-2	TGTGCCAGCAGCCAACCCAGCGGGAGGGGAGACACCGGGGAGCTGTTTTTT	CASSQPSGRGDTGELFF
TRBV5-4	-	-	TRBJ1-2	TGTGCCAGCAGTCTACAGGGCGTTGATGGCTACACCTTC	CASSLQGVDGYTF
TRBV7-9	TRBD1	-	TRBJ2-5	TGTGCCAGCAGCCCAGGGGACAGGGGACTCCAAGAGACCCAGTACTTC	CASSPGDRGLQETQYF
TRBV28	TRBD2	-	TRBJ2-7	TGTGCCAGCAGTTCATTAGCGGGAGTAGCTAGTCTGGAGCAGTACTTC	CASSSLAGVASLEQYF
TRBV7-9	TRBD1	-	TRBJ2-3	TGTGCCAGCAGCTTAAAACGAGGGCGGGACAGGGATACTCCAGATACGCAGTATTTT	CASSLKRGRDRDTPDTQYF
TRBV5-3	-	-	TRBJ2-4	TGTGCCAGAAGCTTGGAAACCAGGGCGGACATTCAGTACTTC	CARSLETRADIQYF
TRBV5-1	TRBD2	-	TRBJ2-5	TGCGCCAGCAGCGCGGGAGCGGGACTAGCGGGAGGACAAGAGACCCAGTACTTC	CASSAGAGLAGGQETQYF
TRBV18	-	once	TRBJ2-2	TGTGCCAGCTCCCCCGGACAGACAACCGGGGAGCTGTTTTTT	CASSPGQTTGELFF
TRBV16	-	few	TRBJ1-1	TGTGCCAGCAGCCAGAGAACAGGGAGCGCTGAAGCTTTCTTT	CASSQRTGSAEAFF
TRBV7-6	TRBD2	-	TRBJ2-1	TGTGCCAGCAGCTTAAGATTTGCGGGAGGGCCCTCGCAGTTCTTC	CASSLRFAGGPSQFF
TRBV11-2	TRBD2	-	TRBJ2-7	TGTGCCAGCAGCTCGCTCCTAGCGGGGCTTTACGAGCAGTACTTC	CASSSLLAGLYEQYF
TRBV2	TRBD1	-	TRBJ1-5	TGTGCCAGCAGTGCACCAGGGGGCTCTCAGCCCCAGCATTTT	CASSAPGGSQPQHF
TRBV28	TRBD2	-	TRBJ2-5	TGTGCCAGCAATTCTCTCATACTAGCGGAGGTAAAGGAGACCCAGTACTTC	CASNSLILAEVKETQYF
TRBV7-9	TRBD1	-	TRBJ1-1	TGTGCCAGCAGCTCAAGGGACAGATTGAACACTGAAGCTTTCTTT	CASSSRDRLNTEAFF
TRBV10-2	-	once	TRBJ2-7	TGCGCCAGCAGTGACTACTACGAGCAGTACTTC	CASSDYYEQYF
TRBV9	-	-	TRBJ2-7	TGTGCCAGCAGCGTAGCGAGCGAGCCCGTCTACGAGCAGTACTTC	CASSVASEPVYEQYF
TRBV19	TRBD2	-	TRBJ2-1	TGTGCCAGTAGTCGCTATAGCGGGACTTACAATGAGCAGTTCTTC	CASSRYSGTYNEQFF
TRBV28	-	-	TRBJ2-5	TGTGCCAGCAGTTTATACAGGACGACTCAAGAGACCCAGTACTTC	CASSLYRTTQETQYF
TRBV7-9	-	-	TRBJ1-1	TGTGCCAGCAGCTTATCCTTGAACACTGAAGCTTTCTTT	CASSLSLNTEAFF
TRBV10-3	TRBD1	-	TRBJ1-5	TGTGCCAGTGGGGGCAAAGACCGGGACAGACCCAATCAGCCCCAGCATTTT	CASGGKDRDRPNQPQHF
TRBV28	-	once	TRBJ1-1	TGTGCCAGCAACGGACAGCTGAACACTGAAGCTTTCTTT	CASNGQLNTEAFF
TRBV11-3	-	-	TRBJ1-1	TGTGCCAGCAGCTTAGGAAATAGCGGGAACACTGAAGCTTTCTTT	CASSLGNSGNTEAFF
TRBV10-3	-	-	TRBJ2-7	TGTGCCACCTCCGCTTTGGAGGGAGATTTTTACGAGCAGTACTTC	CATSALEGDFYEQYF
TRBV18	TRBD1	-	TRBJ1-5	TGTGCCAGCGCCCGGGACAGTCGCCAGCCCCAGCATTTT	CASARDSRQPQHF
TRBV11-1	-	-	TRBJ2-7	TGTGCCAGCAGCTCTCGGATAGTCCGGGACGAGCAGTACTTC	CASSSRIVRDEQYF
TRBV6-6	TRBD1	-	TRBJ2-7	TGTGCCAGCAGTTGGGACAGGTCCTACGAGCAGTACTTC	CASSWDRSYEQYF